The present TCR beta chain was sequenced within a study of blood T cell repertoires in COVID-19. Turning to the study itself: Spain, Italy and the United States supplied samples that represented acute and convalescent COVID-19. Sources were T cells, B-cell-depleted T cells, or PBMCs; the material itself was cDNA or gDNA.

Study processing details: Estimates of nucleated cell counts were drawn from the amplification of reference gene primers. Some clones are missing from TCRdb's copy, which holds only in-frame ones; the method was immunoSEQ multiplex PCR. For V, J and clone size, that table is used; D and trimming come from the DNA. There are approximately 35,000 clones in the sample; 84% occur only once, and 13% lies in the top ten. V was shortened by 2 bases and J by 0 bases, with 12 bases between the two germline ends. The CDR3 is made up of 16 amino acids. Germline lookup yields CDR1 PRHDT and CDR2 FYEKMQ (reference sequence).

This clonotype originated in a human donor in a cohort sampled during active COVID-19. The chain uses TRBV13 and TRBJ2-3; D remains unclear. The sample comprised peripheral blood. The CDR3 protein is CASSLRRLQSTDTQYF. The CDR3 DNA sequence: TGTGCCAGCAGCTTACGCCGACTCCAAAGCACAGATACGCAGTATTTT.